This T cell receptor (beta chain) was captured in a study of blood T cell repertoires in COVID-19. The table lists this clone with a few counts. The repertoire was sequenced with immunoSEQ multiplex PCR; TCRdb's copy has only in-frame clones and lacks some. The repertoire holds roughly 150,000 clones, with around 87% as singletons. The V gene lost 2 bases and the J gene lost 3 bases, with 4 bases spanning the gap. This CDR3 is built from 12 residues. Germline loops: CDR1 SEHNR, CDR2 FQNEAQ (reference sequence). The V gene is TRBV7-9, the J gene TRBJ1-1; D gene ambiguous. Sequencing was performed on peripheral blood. The TCR originated in a middle-aged woman with acute or convalescent COVID-19. CDR3 in amino acids: CASSLTDTEAFF. CDR3 bases: TGTGCCAGCAGCTTAACGGACACTGAAGCTTTCTTT.